This T cell receptor (beta chain) was retrieved from a study of long-term antiretroviral therapy in people with HIV. Findings and limits, study-wide: Control repertoires displayed wider CDR3 length ranges than the HIV repertoires.

Comments on this clone: Its antigen remains unidentified.

Only United States sites treated participants with HIV. The V and J ends lost 2 bases and 4 bases, in that order; junction bases with no gene match: 1. The CDR3 runs to 14 residues. CDR1 MDHEN and CDR2 SYDVKM come from the germline V gene. The assay used was immunoSEQ (version v3.0), run at survey level. Samples were sequenced targeting roughly 40,000-50,000 T-cell genomes each. Some clones are missing from TCRdb's copy, which holds only in-frame ones; the method was immunoSEQ multiplex PCR. The sample lists over 10,000 clones, roughly 80% seen once, with 13% to 15% in the top ten. This sequence originates from a woman aged 18-29 years with HIV. V and J are TRBV28 and TRBJ1-2; 10 bases are shared with TRBD1. This specimen was unsorted PBMCs, taken 1.3 years after starting antiretroviral therapy. CDR3: CASSLGQGVYGYTF. CDR3 bases: TGTGCCAGCAGTTTAGGACAGGGGGTCTATGGCTACACCTTC.